This TCR beta chain is from a study of T cells in localized non-small cell lung cancer. Sequencing used immunoSEQ multiplex PCR; TCRdb keeps in-frame clones, though not all of them. The top ten hold roughly 8.6% of the sample, which has 3,000 to 4,500 clones, about 25% seen once. This CDR3 is 14 amino acids long. Germline CDR1 LGHNT, CDR2 FRNRAP. General study points: A single tumor region was sequenced, leaving heterogeneity possible. Adjacent lung exhibited a median of about 50 among the 100 most abundant tumor clones. Those with higher blood T cell density had longer overall survival.

This clone was found a few times. The antigen is unknown. This chain joins TRBV12-5 and TRBJ2-1, with 11 bases aligning to TRBD2. The TCR comes from a woman aged 35 to 70 with stage I lung adenocarcinoma. The sequenced sample was lung tumor tissue, obtained before any cancer treatment. In DNA, the CDR3 is TGTGCCACCACTACTAGCGGGGGATACAATGAGCAGTTCTTC. Its translation: CATTTSGGYNEQFF.